The 26 T cell receptor beta chains below all came from one sample that was sequenced in a study of immune evolution from preneoplasia to lung adenocarcinoma (dated by TCRdb to about 2021). The library was obtained by the immunoSEQ multiplex PCR assay. Held by TCRdb, this immuneACCESS table contains in-frame sequences only and omits some clones. Under half of the omission traces to an unresolved V gene where checked; the cause of the rest is unknown. The sample table holds approximately 3,600 clones, of which roughly 78% were seen once. The top ten constitute 12% to 15% of the sample. The sample consisted of FFPE adjacent normal lung tissue. These TCRs come from a person aged 60-80 years with lung adenocarcinoma.

The CDR3 coding sequence is TGTGCCAGCAGCTTGGAGAGGAGGTGGGAGACCCAGTACTTC. Translation gives CASSLERRWETQYF. The chain carries TRBV5-4 and TRBJ2-5, with D perhaps TRBD2 (5 bases). Looked up from germline, CDR1 is SGHNT and CDR2 is YYREEE (reference sequence). The CDR3 loop spans 14 amino acids. V lost 0 bases, J lost 5 bases, and 11 bases lay in between.

The rearrangement links TRBV2 to TRBJ2-3; 7 positions match TRBD1. Looked up from germline, CDR1 is SNHLY and CDR2 is FYNNEI. The CDR3 is 16 amino acids. After removal of 0 bases from V and 6 bases from J, the junction contained 9 bases not matched to a gene. The CDR3 here is CASSEAGGQSWDTQYF. CDR3 in DNA: TGTGCCAGCAGTGAAGCAGGGGGACAGTCGTGGGATACGCAGTATTTT. Full variable domain (rest looked up from reference TRBV2 and TRBJ2-3): EPEVTQTPSHQVTQMGQEVILRCVPISNHLYFYWYRQILGQKVEFLVSFYNNEISEKSEIFDDQFSVERPDGSNFTLKIRSTKLEDSAMYFCASSEAGGQSWDTQYFGPGTRLTVL.

The chain has TRBV21-1 and TRBJ2-1; no DNA check was done on the table's D call, TRBD2. TRBV21-1 is described as a pseudogene. The CDR3 covers 13 residues. The CDR3 sequence: CASSERAGNEQFF. The CDR3 DNA follows: TGTGCCAGCAGCGAGAGGGCCGGAAATGAGCAGTTCTTC.

This chain connects TRBV28 to TRBJ1-2; 7 positions agree with TRBD1. CDR1 is MDHEN and CDR2 is SYDVKM in the germline V gene. V lost 6 bases to trimming and J lost 3 bases; unmatched junction nucleotides: 16. The length of the CDR3 is 17 residues. The CDR3 reads CASSQYGVGDSDYGYTF. CDR3 coding DNA: TGTGCCAGCAGCCAATATGGGGTCGGGGACAGTGACTATGGCTACACCTTC.

V is TRBV13 and J is TRBJ1-1, with D perhaps TRBD1 (5 bases). This CDR3 has 13 residues. Germline V gene data show CDR1 as PRHDT and CDR2 as FYEKMQ (reference sequence). The germline V and J ends were trimmed by 5 bases and 5 bases, with 12 bases remaining between them. The CDR3 reads CASSPGSVTEAFF. CDR3 bases: TGTGCCAGCAGCCCAGGGAGTGTAACTGAAGCTTTCTTT.

This chain joins TRBV2 and TRBJ2-7, with D hard to call. Germline V gene sequence: CDR1 SNHLY, CDR2 FYNNEI. V lost 4 bases and J 1 base, leaving 5 bases between the germline ends. This CDR3 contains 12 residues. As DNA, the CDR3 is TGTGCCAGCAGTGTAGATTCCTACGAGCAGTACTTC. It codes for CASSVDSYEQYF.

The rearrangement uses TRBV5-1 and TRBJ2-5; D is ambiguous. This CDR3 has 12 amino acids. Germline lookup yields CDR1 SGHRS and CDR2 YFSETQ. The V and J ends lost 0 bases and 5 bases respectively, with 5 bases between them. CDR3 nucleotides: TGCGCCAGCAGCTTGGATTCCGAGACCCAGTACTTC. Protein: CASSLDSETQYF.

The CDR3 bases are TGTGCCAGCAGCTTAGACCCCGTAGCGGGACCACAGTACTTC. Protein product: CASSLDPVAGPQYF. The chain recombines TRBV11-3 with TRBJ2-7, with 8 positions matching TRBD2. This CDR3 contains 14 residues. J lost 10 bases, V lost 0 bases, and 8 bases had no gene match. Germline lookup yields CDR1 SGHNT and CDR2 YENEEA.

The chain recombines TRBV7-8 with TRBJ2-7, with unresolved D. The V end was cut by 5 bases, the J end by 6 bases, with 11 bases between. Germline CDR1 and CDR2: SGHVS and FQNEAQ. The CDR3 runs to 12 residues. CDR3 region: CASSEVGLEQYF. The CDR3 region has the DNA TGTGCCAGCAGCGAGGTAGGGCTCGAGCAGTACTTC.

CDR3 coding DNA: TGTGCCAGCAAGGGCCGCCGGGGCACCGGGGAGCTGTTTTTT. This gives the protein CASKGRRGTGELFF. The genes are TRBV6-5 and TRBJ2-2; D may be TRBD2 (5 bases). Germline lookup yields CDR1 MNHEY and CDR2 SVGAGI. This CDR3 has 14 amino acids. V dropped 7 bases and J dropped 4 bases, with 13 bases sitting between them.

V and J are TRBV29-1 and TRBJ2-1; the match to TRBD1 covers 9 bases. J lost 8 bases, V lost 7 bases, and 3 bases had no gene match. The CDR3 totals 11 residues. Germline CDR1 and CDR2: SQVTM and ANQGSEA. CDR3 sequence (DNA): TGCAGCGCCCGGACAGGGGATGAGCAGTTCTTC. It codes for CSARTGDEQFF.

The CDR3 loop reads CASSLYGEQYF. CDR3 DNA sequence: TGTGCCAGCAGCCTGTACGGGGAGCAGTACTTC. The chain joins TRBV5-8 to TRBJ2-7; D gene ambiguous. Germline V gene lookup returns CDR1 SGHTS and CDR2 YDEGEE. Between the trimmed V and J ends, which lost 4 bases and 7 bases, there was a span of 9 bases. The CDR3 runs to 11 residues.

The CDR3: CASSSSGTGGQGQYF. CDR3 DNA sequence: TGTGCCAGCAGCTCCTCCGGGACAGGGGGTCAAGGGCAGTACTTC. The chain uses TRBV7-9 and TRBJ2-7; 11 bases are shared with TRBD1. The CDR3 consists of 15 residues. Unmatched junction bases numbered 11, after V lost 4 bases and J lost 9 bases. CDR1 and CDR2 from the germline V gene are SEHNR and FQNEAQ (reference sequence).

This clone was picked up one time. V and J are TRBV27 and TRBJ2-3; TRBD2 matches at 9 bases. The germline gives CDR1 MNHEY, CDR2 SMNVEV (reference sequence). The CDR3 has 20 amino acids. With 4 bases clipped from V and 2 bases from J, the junction kept 19 bases outside the gene matches. CDR3 loop: CASSSPKPSGTFQNTDTQYF. The CDR3 DNA is TGTGCCAGCAGTTCCCCCAAACCTAGCGGGACCTTTCAAAACACAGATACGCAGTATTTT.

This rearrangement joins TRBV11-3 to TRBJ2-5; D is ambiguous. The germline V gene encodes CDR1 SGHNT and CDR2 YENEEA. V was clipped by 0 bases and J by 0 bases, with 5 bases between them. The CDR3 totals 14 residues. The CDR3 bases are TGTGCCAGCAGCTTAGACCAGTACCAAGAGACCCAGTACTTC. Translated: CASSLDQYQETQYF.

The chain links TRBV29-1 to TRBJ1-4; TRBD1 aligns across 12 bases. Germline V gene lookup returns CDR1 SQVTM and CDR2 ANQGSEA. The J segment lost 8 bases and the V segment lost 2 bases, leaving 6 bases of the junction unmatched. This CDR3 has 15 amino acids. The DNA of the CDR3 is TGCAGCGTTGAAATCGGGACAGGGGGCAGAGAAAAACTGTTTTTT. Translating gives CSVEIGTGGREKLFF.

A single count supports this clone. V is TRBV6-4 and J is TRBJ2-5; the D is unclear. The CDR3 length is 13 residues. The V end lost 3 bases, the J end lost 1 base, and 6 bases lay between the germline ends. Germline V CDR1 and CDR2: MRHNA, SNTAGT. CDR3 bases: TGTGCCAGCAGTGAGAGACCCCAAGAGACCCAGTACTTC. This gives the protein CASSERPQETQYF.

This clone is large (0.1 to 1%) in the sample. The chain employs TRBV6-5 and TRBJ2-3; 7 bases agree with TRBD1. There are 12 residues in the CDR3. J lost 6 bases, V lost 4 bases, and 1 base had no gene match. CDR1 is MNHEY and CDR2 is SVGAGI in the germline V gene. Here the CDR3 DNA reads TGTGCCAGCAGTTTACAGGGGGATACGCAGTATTTT. Residues: CASSLQGDTQYF.

The V call is TRBV11-2, the J call TRBJ2-7; possibly TRBD2 for D (5 bases). Germline V gene data show CDR1 as SGHAT and CDR2 as FQNNGV. CDR3 length equals 15 residues. Trimming cost V 5 bases and J 2 bases, with 16 bases left between them. CDR3 in DNA: TGTGCCAGCAGCCCTCGGTTCGAGCGGCCCTACGAGCAGTACTTC. Its translation is CASSPRFERPYEQYF.

The chain recombines TRBV7-9 with TRBJ2-3; possibly TRBD2 for D (5 bases). The CDR3 runs 15 residues. The germline gives CDR1 SEHNR, CDR2 FQNEAQ (reference sequence). V gave up 1 base and J gave up 6 bases, with 14 bases separating them. Here the CDR3 reads CASSLVASTADTQYF. In nucleotides, the CDR3 is TGTGCCAGCAGCTTAGTGGCTAGCACTGCCGATACGCAGTATTTT.

The chain employs TRBV21-1 and TRBJ2-1. TRBV21-1 corresponds to a pseudogene. The CDR3 length is 11 residues. The CDR3 DNA is TGTGCCAGCAGCAGGGGTAATGAGCAGTTCTTC. It is translated as CASSRGNEQFF.

V usage is TRBV6-5 and J usage is TRBJ2-7; 7 nucleotides line up with TRBD2. After removal of 5 bases from V and 6 bases from J, the junction contained 4 bases not matched to a gene. In germline, CDR1 is MNHEY, CDR2 SVGAGI. The CDR3 contains 12 residues. CDR3 in DNA: TGTGCCAGCAGTCCCAGCGGGGCCGAGCAGTACTTC. Its protein product is CASSPSGAEQYF.

J is TRBJ1-1 and V is TRBV30; D is unresolved. V was clipped by 3 bases and J by 0 bases, with 11 bases between them. Germline loops: CDR1 GTSNPN, CDR2 SVGIG (reference sequence). This CDR3 comprises 14 residues. CDR3: CAWSRVGVNTEAFF. The CDR3 coding sequence is TGTGCCTGGAGCCGTGTCGGTGTGAACACTGAAGCTTTCTTT.

V gene TRBV7-3 combines with J gene TRBJ2-7; either TRBD1 or TRBD2 may supply D (5 bases each). In germline, CDR1 is SGHTA, CDR2 FQGTGA. Trimming took 5 bases from V and 7 from J, leaving 15 bases between them. This CDR3 spans 13 amino acids. This chain's CDR3 is CASSRGTLGEQYF. CDR3 DNA sequence: TGTGCCAGCAGCCGAGGGACCCTAGGGGAGCAGTACTTC.

This clone has more than one count but fewer than ten. The chain employs TRBV27 and TRBJ2-1; D is perhaps TRBD2 (6 bases). This CDR3 is built from 15 residues. The V and J ends lost 5 bases and 0 bases respectively, with 11 bases between them. Per the germline V gene, CDR1 is MNHEY and CDR2 is SMNVEV (reference sequence). The CDR3 protein is CASSRDGSSYNEQFF. The DNA of the CDR3 is TGTGCCAGCAGTCGAGACGGGAGCTCCTACAATGAGCAGTTCTTC.

CDR3 nucleotides: TGTGCCAGCAGTGATGGTGGAGGGGGCGGCGAGACCCAGTACTTC. The encoded protein is CASSDGGGGGETQYF. The chain recombines TRBV2 with TRBJ2-5; a possible D gene is TRBD1 (7 bases). The CDR3 is made up of 15 amino acids. V lost 3 bases to trimming and J lost 5 bases, with 16 bases between them. The germline CDR1 and CDR2 sequences are SNHLY and FYNNEI.